The rows below give T cell receptor beta chains drawn from one sample of a study of Ad26.COV2.S vaccination and SARS-CoV-2 variants. This table comes from immunoSEQ multiplex PCR, and its TCRdb copy is limited to in-frame clones, with some not included. The table includes about 680,000 clones, more than 70% detected once. Here the sequenced sample was peripheral blood, taken in a trial of Ad26.COV2.S vaccine versus placebo. These receptors were taken from a person between 18 and 60 years old who received the Ad26.COV2.S COVID-19 vaccine or a placebo. CDR3s include the opening cysteine and the closing phenylalanine or tryptophan. The D gene is left open where the match is weak. Not all rows give a size; the values are once, few, many and, for expanded clones, a class.

abundance	d_gene	v_gene	j_gene	CDR3nt	CDR3aa
.	TRBD1	TRBV18	TRBJ1-5	TGTGCCAGCTCACCGGGGACAGGTCCTTGGGAGCCCCAGCATTTT	CASSPGTGPWEPQHF
.	.	TRBV5-4	TRBJ1-6	TGTGCCAGCAGCCCTGACAGGAATGGGGGGCCCCTCCACTTT	CASSPDRNGGPLHF
once	TRBD1	TRBV2	TRBJ1-4	TGTGCCAGCAGCGGACAGGGTCCTAATGAAAAACTGTTTTTT	CASSGQGPNEKLFF
.	.	TRBV15	TRBJ1-4	TGTGCCACCAGCTCCCAAGGGAGGAATGAAAAACTGTTTTTT	CATSSQGRNEKLFF
.	.	TRBV23-1	TRBJ1-5	TGCGCCAGCTCGGGACATGGCGAACAGCCCCAGCATTTT	CASSGHGEQPQHF
.	.	TRBV2	TRBJ2-7	TGTGCCAGCACTCCGGCCCGCGCCTACGAGCAGTACTTC	CASTPARAYEQYF
.	.	TRBV3-1/TRBV3-2	TRBJ2-5	TGTGCCAGCAGCCAAGATGGGAGAGACCAAGAGACCCAGTACTTC	CASSQDGRDQETQYF
.	.	TRBV19	TRBJ1-1	TGTGCCAGTAGTTCCGGGATGAACACTGAAGCTTTCTTT	CASSSGMNTEAFF
few	.	TRBV15	TRBJ1-1	TGTGCCACCAGCCCGAGAGGGAGTCCCACTGAAGCTTTCTTT	CATSPRGSPTEAFF
once	.	TRBV3-1/TRBV3-2	TRBJ2-2	TGTGCCAGCAGCCCGAACCCTTTGAACACCGGGGAGCTGTTTTTT	CASSPNPLNTGELFF
.	.	TRBV7-2	TRBJ1-2	TGTGCCAGCAGCTTAGGTTTAGGAGGCTACACCTTC	CASSLGLGGYTF
.	TRBD1	TRBV5-6	TRBJ1-2	TGTGCCAGCAGCCGCGGACAGGGTCGCACCTATGGCTACACCTTC	CASSRGQGRTYGYTF
.	TRBD1	TRBV6-2/TRBV6-3	TRBJ2-3	TGTGCCAGCAGTTACCCTCCGGGACAGGGGTCAGATACGCAGTATTTT	CASSYPPGQGSDTQYF
.	.	TRBV12-5	TRBJ1-3	TGTGCTAGTGGTTTGAGAAACACCATATATTTT	CASGLRNTIYF
.	.	TRBV11-3	TRBJ2-5	TGTGCCAGCAGCCAAAGCGGGACAGTAAGAGGACAAGAGACCCAGTACTTC	CASSQSGTVRGQETQYF
.	TRBD1	TRBV18	TRBJ1-5	TGTGCCAGCTCACCACAGGGGGCAAGCAATCAGCCCCAGCATTTT	CASSPQGASNQPQHF
.	.	TRBV27	TRBJ2-3	TGTGCCAGCAGTTCCGGTAGCACAGATACGCAGTATTTT	CASSSGSTDTQYF
.	TRBD2	TRBV18	TRBJ2-3	TGTGCCAGCTCACCCAGCGGGGTAAGCACAGATACGCAGTATTTT	CASSPSGVSTDTQYF
.	.	TRBV5-1	TRBJ2-3	TGCGCCAGCAGCTTGGAAGGGGTTGACACAGATACGCAGTATTTT	CASSLEGVDTDTQYF
.	.	TRBV19	TRBJ1-4	TGTGCCAGTAGTCCGACAGTGTCCAGAGGGGAAAAACTGTTTTTT	CASSPTVSRGEKLFF
once	TRBD2	TRBV5-1	TRBJ2-7	TGCGCCAGCAGCTCCGGACCCGAGCGGGAAGGCCACGAGCAGTACTTC	CASSSGPEREGHEQYF
.	TRBD1	TRBV5-4	TRBJ2-4	TGTGCCAGCAGCTTGGAGGGGGCTAAACCCAAAAACATTCAGTACTTC	CASSLEGAKPKNIQYF
.	.	TRBV7-9	TRBJ1-1	TGTGCCAGCAGCTTATGGGGGGACTCCGAGGGGAACACTGAAGCTTTCTTT	CASSLWGDSEGNTEAFF
.	.	TRBV5-4	TRBJ1-3	TGTGCCAGCAGCTCCAGGGTGGCTGGAAACACCATATATTTT	CASSSRVAGNTIYF
.	.	TRBV18	TRBJ2-1	TGTGCCAGCTCACCAAAAGCGGCGGGGTACAATGAGCAGTTCTTC	CASSPKAAGYNEQFF